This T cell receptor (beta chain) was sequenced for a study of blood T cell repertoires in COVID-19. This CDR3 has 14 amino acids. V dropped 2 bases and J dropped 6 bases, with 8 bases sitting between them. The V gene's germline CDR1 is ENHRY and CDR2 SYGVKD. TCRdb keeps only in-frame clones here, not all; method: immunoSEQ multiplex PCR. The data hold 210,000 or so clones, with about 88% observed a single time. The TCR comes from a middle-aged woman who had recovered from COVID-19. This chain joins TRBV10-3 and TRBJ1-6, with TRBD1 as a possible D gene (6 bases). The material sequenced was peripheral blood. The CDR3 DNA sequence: TGTGCCATCAGTGAGGGACAGCCTAATTCACCCCTCCACTTT. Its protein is CAISEGQPNSPLHF.